The clone carrying this TCR beta chain was picked up a small number of times. Its antigen is currently unknown. The entire patient cohort was treatment-naive prior to thyroid surgery. In the original workflow: Clinicopathological groups of papillary thyroid cancer showed CDR3 differences that were used to build a distant-metastasis classifier. TCRdb re-called the PCR reads with MiXCR. The V and J calls come from TCRdb's annotation, not from the publication. The data hold about 18,000 clones, with 34% observed a single time. Germline V gives CDR1 MNHNS, CDR2 SASEGT. The ends were cut back, 0 bases at V and 7 bases at J, with 12 bases in the middle. CDR3 length: 14 residues. This record belongs to a study of metastatic and nonmetastatic thyroid tumors. Points from the study as a whole: Malignant tumors reportedly showed significantly higher TCR beta diversity than benign nodules in both blood and tumor.

The TCR originated in a female donor with papillary thyroid cancer or a benign thyroid nodule (not recorded which). Some clones in this sample may be carry-over from other donors' samples. Source material: tumor tissue. The chain uses TRBV6-1 and TRBJ1-1; D gene unclear. The CDR3 protein is CASSEARVSGEAFF. CDR3 nucleotides: TGTGCCAGCAGTGAAGCGCGAGTGTCAGGTGAAGCTTTCTTT.